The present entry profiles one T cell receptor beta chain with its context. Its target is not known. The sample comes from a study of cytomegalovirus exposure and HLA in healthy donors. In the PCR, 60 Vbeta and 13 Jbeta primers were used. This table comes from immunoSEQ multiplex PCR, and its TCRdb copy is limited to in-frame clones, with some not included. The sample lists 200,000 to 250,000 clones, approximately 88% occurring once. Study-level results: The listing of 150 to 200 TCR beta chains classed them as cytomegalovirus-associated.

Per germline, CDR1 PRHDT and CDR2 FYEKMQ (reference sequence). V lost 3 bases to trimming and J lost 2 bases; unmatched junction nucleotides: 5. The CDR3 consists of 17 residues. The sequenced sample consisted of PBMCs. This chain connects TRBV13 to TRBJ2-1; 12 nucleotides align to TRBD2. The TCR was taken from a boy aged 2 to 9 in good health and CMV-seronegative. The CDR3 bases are TGTGCCAGCAGCTTTCGACTAGCGGGGGCCCCCTACAATGAGCAGTTCTTC. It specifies CASSFRLAGAPYNEQFF.